One and the same sample provided the 18 T cell receptor beta chains below, sequenced in a study of blood T cell repertoires in COVID-19. Clones were sequenced by immunoSEQ multiplex PCR, and TCRdb holds only the in-frame ones, with some missing. This table has around 110,000 clones, about 80% appearing once. The sequencing input was peripheral blood. Source of these receptors: a man between 65 and 85 years old with active or convalescent COVID-19.

The J gene is TRBJ2-6, the V gene TRBV10-3; 9 nucleotides line up with TRBD1. Unmatched junction bases numbered 5, after V lost 5 bases and J lost 9 bases. The length of the CDR3 is 14 residues. CDR1 is ENHRY and CDR2 is SYGVKD in the germline V gene. CDR3 DNA sequence: TGTGCCATCAGTCCGGGACAGGGATTCAACGTCCTGACTTTC. This translates into CAISPGQGFNVLTF.

V is TRBV19 and J is TRBJ2-1; D call uncertain. CDR1 LNHDA and CDR2 SQIVND come from the germline V gene (reference sequence). Trimming cost V 2 bases and J 6 bases, with 8 bases left between them. This CDR3 contains 13 residues. CDR3 nucleotides: TGTGCCAGTAGTATAAATTCGCGCAATGAGCAGTTCTTC. Protein product: CASSINSRNEQFF.

This clone has just one count. The chain joins TRBV7-9 to TRBJ2-7, with 7 positions matching TRBD1. Germline loops: CDR1 SEHNR, CDR2 FQNEAQ (reference sequence). Unmatched junction bases numbered 10, after V lost 5 bases and J lost 6 bases. The CDR3 sequence is 14 residues long. CDR3: CASSRSRTGREQYF. DNA of the CDR3: TGTGCCAGCAGCCGTAGTCGGACAGGCCGCGAGCAGTACTTC.

This sequence joins TRBV5-1 and TRBJ1-2; D call uncertain. V lost 1 base to trimming and J lost 3 bases, with 7 bases between them. The CDR3 is 13 amino acids. Germline CDR1 and CDR2: SGHRS and YFSETQ. The CDR3 region has the DNA TGCGCCAGCAGCTTGCGGCAGGACTATGGCTACACCTTC. It specifies CASSLRQDYGYTF.

The CDR3 protein is CANSRTGWYGYTF. In DNA form, the CDR3 reads TGCGCCAACTCTCGGACAGGGTGGTATGGCTACACCTTC. The chain links TRBV23-1 to TRBJ1-2; 8 bases agree with TRBD1. TRBV23-1 is an open reading frame, and its role is uncertain. The CDR3 contains 13 residues. The V segment lost 10 bases and the J segment 5 bases; nucleotides outside the gene matches: 9.

The CDR3 region is CASSQDLVELFF. CDR3 sequence (DNA): TGCGCCAGCAGCCAAGATCTAGTGGAGCTGTTTTTT. V is TRBV4-3 and J is TRBJ2-2, with unresolved D. Germline CDR1 is LGHNA and CDR2 is YSLEER. The CDR3 contains 12 residues. V was trimmed by 0 bases and J by 10 bases, leaving 6 bases between them.

This chain uses TRBV2 with TRBJ2-3, with D possibly matching TRBD1 (6 bases). The CDR3 runs 15 residues. Germline CDR1 and CDR2: SNHLY and FYNNEI. The V and J ends lost 6 bases and 2 bases respectively, with 15 bases between them. CDR3 in amino acids: CASSERQGTTDTQYF. The DNA for the CDR3 is TGTGCCAGCAGCGAAAGGCAGGGGACCACAGATACGCAGTATTTT.

The rearrangement joins TRBV2 to TRBJ2-4; D is ambiguous. V dropped 1 base and J dropped 7 bases, with 5 bases sitting between them. Germline V gene sequence: CDR1 SNHLY, CDR2 FYNNEI. The CDR3 totals 12 residues. CDR3 DNA sequence: TGTGCCAGCAGTGAAGAGGAGAACATTCAGTACTTC. Protein: CASSEEENIQYF.

The gene calls are TRBV30 and TRBJ1-4; D may be TRBD1 (6 bases). Trimming shortened V by 1 base and J by 8 bases, and 14 bases separated the two germline ends. The CDR3 has 14 residues. In germline, CDR1 is GTSNPN, CDR2 SVGIG (reference sequence). The CDR3 coding sequence is TGTGCCTGGAGTGCAGGGGTGGAATGGGAAAAACTGTTTTTT. Its protein is CAWSAGVEWEKLFF.

CDR3 in amino acids: CASSRSDREQPQHF. In nucleotides, the CDR3 is TGTGCCAGCTCACGGTCGGACAGGGAGCAGCCCCAGCATTTT. The chain recombines TRBV18 with TRBJ1-5; TRBD1 matches at 8 bases. Germline V gene lookup returns CDR1 KGHSH and CDR2 LQKENI. The CDR3 has 14 amino acids. Trimming cost V 4 bases and J 7 bases; bases outside gene matches: 6.

The rearrangement joins TRBV7-2 to TRBJ2-1; D is possibly TRBD2 (6 bases). Trimming pared 1 base from V and 0 bases from J, leaving 10 bases between. In germline, CDR1 is SGHTA, CDR2 FQGNSA. The length of the CDR3 is 16 residues. DNA for the CDR3: TGTGCCAGCAGCTTAGGGCGGGGCCGCTCCTACAATGAGCAGTTCTTC. As protein: CASSLGRGRSYNEQFF.

The V gene is TRBV30, the J gene TRBJ1-2; a possible D gene is TRBD1 (5 bases). Germline V CDR1 and CDR2: GTSNPN, SVGIG (reference sequence). Trimming removed 0 bases from V and 7 bases from J, with 12 bases in between. The CDR3 is 13 amino acids. For the CDR3, the DNA is TGTGCCTGGAGTGTACCAGGGAGGGGTGGCTACACCTTC. Translating gives CAWSVPGRGGYTF.

The genes are TRBV7-3 and TRBJ2-1; 7 nucleotides line up with TRBD2. Germline-derived CDR1 and CDR2 are SGHTA and FQGTGA. The CDR3 sequence is 14 residues long. The J segment lost 5 bases and the V segment lost 5 bases, leaving 6 bases of the junction unmatched. CDR3 bases: TGTGCCAGCAGCCCCGGACTAGAGAACAATGAGCAGTTCTTC. Translation gives CASSPGLENNEQFF.

The chain carries TRBV7-5 and TRBJ1-2. TRBV7-5 is a pseudogene segment. The CDR3 contains 12 residues. The CDR3 spells CVAPGPWRGYTF. The CDR3 coding sequence is TGTGTCGCCCCTGGCCCTTGGAGGGGCTACACCTTC.

The V and J genes are TRBV6-2 or TRBV6-3 and TRBJ2-5, with D unresolved. The CDR3 covers 13 residues. The ends were cut back, 0 bases at V and 5 bases at J, with 7 bases in the middle. Germline V gene data show CDR1 as MNHEY and CDR2 as SVGEGT. CDR3 nucleotides: TGTGCCAGCAGTTACTCCCAGGCCGAGACCCAGTACTTC. Protein: CASSYSQAETQYF.

The chain carries TRBV5-5 and TRBJ1-1; the D gene is possibly TRBD1 (6 bases). The CDR3 consists of 16 residues. CDR1 is SGHKS and CDR2 is YYEKEE in the germline V gene (reference sequence). V was trimmed by 6 bases and J by 5 bases, leaving 23 bases between them. CDR3 amino acids: CASTPRGAGVGTEAFF. In DNA, the CDR3 is TGTGCCAGCACCCCCCGAGGAGCAGGGGTCGGGACTGAAGCTTTCTTT. The entire variable domain, with the rest obtained from reference TRBV5-5 and TRBJ1-1, is as follows: DAGVTQSPTHLIKTRGQQVTLRCSPISGHKSVSWYQQVLGQGPQFIFQYYEKEERGRGNFPDRFSARQFPNYSSELNVNALLLGDSALYLCASTPRGAGVGTEAFFGQGTRLTVV.

The genes are TRBV14 and TRBJ1-6, with D possibly TRBD1 on 6 matching bases. The length of the CDR3 is 15 residues. Per the germline V gene, CDR1 is SGHDN and CDR2 is FVKESK. Trimming took 4 bases from V and 9 from J, leaving 16 bases between them. This chain's CDR3 is CASSRSTGFGSPLHF. CDR3 sequence (DNA): TGTGCCAGCAGCCGGTCAACAGGGTTCGGTTCACCCCTCCACTTT.

The chain employs TRBV4-3 and TRBJ2-4, with D perhaps matching TRBD1 (6 bases). CDR1 is LGHNA, CDR2 YSLEER, per germline. V lost 4 bases, J lost 3 bases, and 19 bases lay in between. This CDR3 is built from 17 residues. For the CDR3, the DNA is TGCGCCAGCAGCCGTCATCGCACCGGGACACACAAAAACATTCAGTACTTC. It translates to CASSRHRTGTHKNIQYF.